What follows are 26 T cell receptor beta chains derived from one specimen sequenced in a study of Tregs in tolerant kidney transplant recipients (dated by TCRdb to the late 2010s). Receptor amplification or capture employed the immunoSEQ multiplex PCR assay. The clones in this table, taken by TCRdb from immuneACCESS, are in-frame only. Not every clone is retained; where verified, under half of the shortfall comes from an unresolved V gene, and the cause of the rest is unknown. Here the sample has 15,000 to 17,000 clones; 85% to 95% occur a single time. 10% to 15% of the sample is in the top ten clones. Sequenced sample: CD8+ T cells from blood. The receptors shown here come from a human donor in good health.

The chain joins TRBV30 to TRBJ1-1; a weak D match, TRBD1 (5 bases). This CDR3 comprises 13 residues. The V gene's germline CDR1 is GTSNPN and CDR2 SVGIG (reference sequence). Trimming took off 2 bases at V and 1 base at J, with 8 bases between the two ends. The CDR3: CAWSSQGNTEAFF. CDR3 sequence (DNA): TGTGCCTGGAGTTCTCAGGGGAACACTGAAGCTTTCTTT. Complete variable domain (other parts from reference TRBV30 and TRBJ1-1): SQTIHQWPATLVQPVGSPLSLECTVEGTSNPNLYWYRQAAGRGLQLLFYSVGIGQISSEVPQNLSASRPQDRQFILSSKKLLLSDSGFYLCAWSSQGNTEAFFGQGTRLTVV.

The CDR3 region is CAWTRTGGPGNTIYF. As DNA, the CDR3 is TGTGCCTGGACCAGAACCGGGGGACCTGGAAACACCATATATTTT. V usage is TRBV30 and J usage is TRBJ1-3; D perhaps matches TRBD1 (5 bases). CDR3 length: 15 residues. The germline V gene has CDR1 GTSNPN and CDR2 SVGIG (reference sequence). Trimming shortened V by 4 bases and J by 2 bases, and 15 bases separated the two germline ends.

CDR3 coding DNA: TGTGCCTGGAGTGTACCAGGGAGTCTGGCAGGGGGCCGGTTTTTTCCCACAGATACGCAGTATTTT. As protein: CAWSVPGSLAGGRFFPTDTQYF. The V call is TRBV30, the J call TRBJ2-3; 8 bases align to TRBD1. The CDR3 totals 22 residues. V lost 0 bases and J lost 2; bases outside the gene matches: 25. Germline lookup yields CDR1 GTSNPN and CDR2 SVGIG (reference sequence).

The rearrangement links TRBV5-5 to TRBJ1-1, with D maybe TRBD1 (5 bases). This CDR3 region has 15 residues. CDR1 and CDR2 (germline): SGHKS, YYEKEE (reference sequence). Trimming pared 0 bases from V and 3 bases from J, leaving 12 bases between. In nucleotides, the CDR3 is TGTGCCAGCAGCTTGGCTGCCCAGGGCTACACTGAAGCTTTCTTT. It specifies CASSLAAQGYTEAFF.

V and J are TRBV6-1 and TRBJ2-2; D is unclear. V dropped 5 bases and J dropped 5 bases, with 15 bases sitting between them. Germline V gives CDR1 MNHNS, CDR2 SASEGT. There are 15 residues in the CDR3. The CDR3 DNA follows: TGTGCCAGCAGTCAAGGGTTCTTTCGGACCGGGGAGCTGTTTTTT. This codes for CASSQGFFRTGELFF.

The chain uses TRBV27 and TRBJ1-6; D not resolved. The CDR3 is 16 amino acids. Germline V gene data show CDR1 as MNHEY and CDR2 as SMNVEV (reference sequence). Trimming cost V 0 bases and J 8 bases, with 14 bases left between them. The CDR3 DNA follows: TGTGCCAGCAGTTTATCACGGTATCTCCCGGATTCACCCCTCCACTTT. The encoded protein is CASSLSRYLPDSPLHF.

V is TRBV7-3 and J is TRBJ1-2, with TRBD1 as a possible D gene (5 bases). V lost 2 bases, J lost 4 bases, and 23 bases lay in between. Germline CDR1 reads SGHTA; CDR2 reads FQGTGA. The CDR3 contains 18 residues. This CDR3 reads CASSLGGRALTPSYGYTF. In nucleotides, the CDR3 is TGTGCCAGCAGCTTAGGCGGCAGGGCGCTTACCCCCTCCTATGGCTACACCTTC.

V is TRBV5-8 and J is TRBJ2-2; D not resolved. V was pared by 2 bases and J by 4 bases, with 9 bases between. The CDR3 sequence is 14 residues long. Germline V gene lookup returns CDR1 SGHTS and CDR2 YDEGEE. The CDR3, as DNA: TGTGCCAGCAGCTTCGCCGTAAGCACCGGGGAGCTGTTTTTT. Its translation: CASSFAVSTGELFF.

The CDR3 loop is CASSLDRGGRYEQYF. The CDR3 DNA is TGTGCCAGCAGCTTAGATCGTGGAGGTCGGTACGAGCAGTACTTC. The V gene is TRBV11-2, the J gene TRBJ2-7; a weak D match, TRBD2 (5 bases). This CDR3 spans 15 amino acids. The V gene lost 0 bases and the J gene lost 4 bases, with 13 bases spanning the gap. Germline-derived CDR1 and CDR2 are SGHAT and FQNNGV.

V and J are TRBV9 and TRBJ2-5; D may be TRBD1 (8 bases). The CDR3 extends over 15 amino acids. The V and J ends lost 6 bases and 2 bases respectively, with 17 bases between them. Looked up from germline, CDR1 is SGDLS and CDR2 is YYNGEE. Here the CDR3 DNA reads TGTGCCAGCACCTTACAGGGGGGGGTACAAGAGACCCAGTACTTC. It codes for CASTLQGGVQETQYF.

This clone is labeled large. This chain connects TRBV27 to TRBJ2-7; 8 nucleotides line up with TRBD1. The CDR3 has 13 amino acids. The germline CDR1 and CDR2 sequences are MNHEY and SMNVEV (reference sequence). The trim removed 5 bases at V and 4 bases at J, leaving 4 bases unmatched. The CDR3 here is CASSPRDRYEQYF. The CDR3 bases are TGTGCCAGCAGTCCCCGGGACAGGTACGAGCAGTACTTC.

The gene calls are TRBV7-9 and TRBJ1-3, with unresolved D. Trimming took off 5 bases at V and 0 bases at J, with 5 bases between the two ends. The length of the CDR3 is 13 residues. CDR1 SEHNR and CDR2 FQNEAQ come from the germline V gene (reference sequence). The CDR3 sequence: CASSPLSGNTIYF. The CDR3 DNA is TGTGCCAGCAGCCCCCTCTCTGGAAACACCATATATTTT.

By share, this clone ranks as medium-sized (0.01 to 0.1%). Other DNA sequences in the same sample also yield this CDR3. The CDR3 reads CASSLGAGATYEQYF. CDR3 DNA sequence: TGTGCCAGCAGCTTAGGAGCGGGGGCCACCTACGAGCAGTACTTC. The chain combines TRBV7-2 with TRBJ2-7, with 8 positions matching TRBD2. Per germline, CDR1 SGHTA and CDR2 FQGNSA. With V trimmed by 1 base and J by 2 bases, 4 bases remained unmatched. The CDR3 consists of 15 residues.

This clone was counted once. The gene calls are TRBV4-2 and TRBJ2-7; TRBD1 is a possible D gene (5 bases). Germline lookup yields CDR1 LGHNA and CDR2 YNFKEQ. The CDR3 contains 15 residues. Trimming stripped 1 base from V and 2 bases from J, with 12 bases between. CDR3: CASSQVGGATYEQYF. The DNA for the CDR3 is TGTGCCAGCAGCCAAGTTGGTGGGGCGACCTACGAGCAGTACTTC.

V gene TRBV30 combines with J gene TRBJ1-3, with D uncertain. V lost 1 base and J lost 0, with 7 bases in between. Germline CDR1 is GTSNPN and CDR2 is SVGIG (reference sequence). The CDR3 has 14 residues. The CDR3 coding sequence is TGTGCCTGGAGTGGCGGGATCTCTGGAAACACCATATATTTT. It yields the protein CAWSGGISGNTIYF. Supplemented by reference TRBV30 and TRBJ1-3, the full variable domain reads SQTIHQWPATLVQPVGSPLSLECTVEGTSNPNLYWYRQAAGRGLQLLFYSVGIGQISSEVPQNLSASRPQDRQFILSSKKLLLSDSGFYLCAWSGGISGNTIYFGEGSWLTVV.

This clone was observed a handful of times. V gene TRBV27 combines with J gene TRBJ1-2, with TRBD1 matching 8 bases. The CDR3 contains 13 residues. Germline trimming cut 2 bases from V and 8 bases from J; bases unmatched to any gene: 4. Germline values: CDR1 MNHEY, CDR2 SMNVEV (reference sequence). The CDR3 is CASSLRTGIGYTF. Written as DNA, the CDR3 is TGTGCCAGCAGTTTACGGACAGGGATAGGCTACACCTTC.

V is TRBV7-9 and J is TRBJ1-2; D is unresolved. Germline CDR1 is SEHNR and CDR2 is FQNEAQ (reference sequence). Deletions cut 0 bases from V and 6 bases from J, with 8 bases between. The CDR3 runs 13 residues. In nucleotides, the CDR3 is TGTGCCAGCAGCTTAGCTGGGCGGGATGGCTACACCTTC. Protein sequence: CASSLAGRDGYTF.

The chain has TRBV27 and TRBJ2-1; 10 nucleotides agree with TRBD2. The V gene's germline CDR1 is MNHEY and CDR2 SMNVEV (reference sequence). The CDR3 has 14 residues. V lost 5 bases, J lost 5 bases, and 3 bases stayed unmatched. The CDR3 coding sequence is TGTGCCAGCAGTCTAGCGGGAGACCACAATGAGCAGTTCTTC. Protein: CASSLAGDHNEQFF.

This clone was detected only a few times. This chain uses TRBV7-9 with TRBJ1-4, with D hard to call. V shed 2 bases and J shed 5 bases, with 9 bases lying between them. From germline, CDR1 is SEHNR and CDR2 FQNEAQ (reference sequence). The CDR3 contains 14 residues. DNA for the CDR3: TGTGCCAGCAGCTTACTGGGTGGGAATGAAAAACTGTTTTTT. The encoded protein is CASSLLGGNEKLFF.

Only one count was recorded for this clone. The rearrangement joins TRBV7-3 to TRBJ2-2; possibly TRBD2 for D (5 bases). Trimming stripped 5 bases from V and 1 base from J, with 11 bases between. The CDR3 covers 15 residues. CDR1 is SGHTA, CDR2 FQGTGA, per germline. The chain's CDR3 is CASSRRDQNTGELFF. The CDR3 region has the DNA TGTGCCAGCAGCCGCCGGGATCAGAACACCGGGGAGCTGTTTTTT.

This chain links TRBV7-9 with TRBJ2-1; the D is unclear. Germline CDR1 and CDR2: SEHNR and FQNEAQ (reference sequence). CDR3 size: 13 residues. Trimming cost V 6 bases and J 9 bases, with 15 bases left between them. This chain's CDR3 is CASRTSLISEQFF. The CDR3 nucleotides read TGTGCCAGCAGAACTTCCCTGATCAGTGAGCAGTTCTTC.

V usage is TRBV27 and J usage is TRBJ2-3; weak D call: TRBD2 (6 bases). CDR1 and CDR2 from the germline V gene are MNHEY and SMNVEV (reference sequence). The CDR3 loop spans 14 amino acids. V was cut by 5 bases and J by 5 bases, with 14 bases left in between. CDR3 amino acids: CASSPQLGGDTQYF. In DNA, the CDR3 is TGTGCCAGCAGTCCCCAGCTGGGAGGAGATACGCAGTATTTT.

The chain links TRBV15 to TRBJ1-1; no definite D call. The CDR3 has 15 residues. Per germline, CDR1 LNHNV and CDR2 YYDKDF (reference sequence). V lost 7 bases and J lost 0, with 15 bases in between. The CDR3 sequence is CATIPGVNMNTEAFF. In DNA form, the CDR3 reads TGTGCCACCATCCCCGGGGTAAACATGAACACTGAAGCTTTCTTT.

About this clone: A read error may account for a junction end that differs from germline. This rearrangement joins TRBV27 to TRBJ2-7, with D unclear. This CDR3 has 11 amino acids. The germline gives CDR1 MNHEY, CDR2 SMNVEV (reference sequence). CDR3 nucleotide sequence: TGTGCCAGCAGTTACTCCTACGAGCAGCACTTC. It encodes CASSYSYEQHF.

The CDR3 reads CSVESSTDRGYTF. CDR3 in DNA: TGCAGCGTTGAAAGCAGTACAGATCGGGGCTACACCTTC. The chain is built from TRBV29-1 and TRBJ1-2; D call uncertain. The CDR3 is 13 amino acids. Germline V gene sequence: CDR1 SQVTM, CDR2 ANQGSEA. V lost 2 bases, J lost 8 bases, and 15 bases lay in between. The variable domain in full, completed from reference TRBV29-1 and TRBJ1-2, reads SAVISQKPSRDICQRGTSLTIQCQVDSQVTMMFWYRQQPGQSLTLIATANQGSEATYESGFVIDKFPISRPNLTFSTLTVSNMSPEDSSIYLCSVESSTDRGYTFGSGTRLTVV.

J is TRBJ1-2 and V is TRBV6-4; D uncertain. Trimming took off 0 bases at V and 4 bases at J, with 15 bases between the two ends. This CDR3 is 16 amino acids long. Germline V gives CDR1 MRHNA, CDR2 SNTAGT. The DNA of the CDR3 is TGTGCCAGCAGTGACTCGAATAACAGCTCCAGCTATGGCTACACCTTC. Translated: CASSDSNNSSSYGYTF.